The source of this T cell receptor (beta chain) is a study of CD8 T cells in Susac syndrome. Germline lookup yields CDR1 SGHVS and CDR2 FNYEAQ. This CDR3 region has 13 residues. V was cut by 2 bases and J by 8 bases, with 12 bases left in between. TCR beta sequencing covered blood CD8+ and CD4+ T cells. Overall study findings and caveats: It was acknowledged in the study that its TCR sequencing and HLA analysis involved a relatively small number of individuals.

Reverse transcription of about 0.45 to 1 ug RNA was carried out with random hexamers. By means of immunoSEQ multiplex PCR, TCR beta CDR3 spanning 54 Vbeta and 13 Jbeta underwent amplification. TCRdb fed the immunoSEQ multiplex PCR reads into MiXCR, producing one record per CDR3 protein. There are 150,000 to 250,000 distinct CDR3 sequences in the sample; about 95% occur only once, and about 0.09% lies in the top ten. A note on this clonotype: Its antigen is not identified.

The sequence was obtained from a human donor with multiple sclerosis. The sample was CD4+ T cells from PBMCs. The chain carries TRBV7-6 and TRBJ1-1, with D unresolved. CDR3: CASSLPPAVEAFF. Written as DNA, the CDR3 is TGTGCCAGCAGCTTACCCCCGGCAGTGGAAGCTTTCTTT.